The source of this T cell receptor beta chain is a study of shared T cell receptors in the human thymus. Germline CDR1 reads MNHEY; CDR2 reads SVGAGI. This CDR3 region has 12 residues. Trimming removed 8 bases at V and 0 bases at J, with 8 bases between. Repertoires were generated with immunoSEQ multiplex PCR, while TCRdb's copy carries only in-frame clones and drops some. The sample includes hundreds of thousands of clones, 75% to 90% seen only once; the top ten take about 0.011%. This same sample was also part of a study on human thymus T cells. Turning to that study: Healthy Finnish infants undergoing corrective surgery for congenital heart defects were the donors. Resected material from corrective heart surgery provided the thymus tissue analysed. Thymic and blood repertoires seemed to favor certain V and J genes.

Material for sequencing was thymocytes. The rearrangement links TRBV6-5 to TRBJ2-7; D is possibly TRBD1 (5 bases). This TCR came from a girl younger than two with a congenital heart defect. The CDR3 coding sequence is TGTGCCAGCCACAGGAGCTCCTACGAGCAGTACTTC. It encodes CASHRSSYEQYF.